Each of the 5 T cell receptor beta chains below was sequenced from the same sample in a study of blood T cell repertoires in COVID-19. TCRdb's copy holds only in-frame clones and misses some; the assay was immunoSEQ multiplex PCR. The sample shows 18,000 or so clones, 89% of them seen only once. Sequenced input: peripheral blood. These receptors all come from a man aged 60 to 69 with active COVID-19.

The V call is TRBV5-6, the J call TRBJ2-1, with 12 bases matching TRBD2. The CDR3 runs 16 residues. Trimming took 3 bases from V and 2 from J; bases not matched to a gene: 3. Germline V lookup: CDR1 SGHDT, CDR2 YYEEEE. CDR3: CASSWGLAGTYNEQFF. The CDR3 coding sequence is TGTGCCAGCAGCTGGGGACTAGCGGGTACCTACAATGAGCAGTTCTTC.

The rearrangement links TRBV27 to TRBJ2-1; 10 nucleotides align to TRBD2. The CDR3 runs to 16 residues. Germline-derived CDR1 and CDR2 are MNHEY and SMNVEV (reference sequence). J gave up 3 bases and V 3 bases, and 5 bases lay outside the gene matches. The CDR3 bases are TGTGCCAGCAGTTTTAGCGGGGGGAACCTCTACAATGAGCAGTTCTTC. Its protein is CASSFSGGNLYNEQFF.

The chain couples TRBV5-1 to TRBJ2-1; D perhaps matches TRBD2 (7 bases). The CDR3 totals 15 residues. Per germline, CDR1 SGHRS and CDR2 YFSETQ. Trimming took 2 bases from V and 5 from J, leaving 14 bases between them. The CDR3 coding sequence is TGCGCCAGCAGCTTCATCGGGGGGCTTGACAATGAGCAGTTCTTC. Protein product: CASSFIGGLDNEQFF.

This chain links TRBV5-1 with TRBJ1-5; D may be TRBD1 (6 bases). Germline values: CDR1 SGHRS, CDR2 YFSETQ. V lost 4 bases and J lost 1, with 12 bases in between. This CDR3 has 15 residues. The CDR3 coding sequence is TGCGCCAGCAGCCAGGACAGTCCGAGCAATCAGCCCCAGCATTTT. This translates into CASSQDSPSNQPQHF.

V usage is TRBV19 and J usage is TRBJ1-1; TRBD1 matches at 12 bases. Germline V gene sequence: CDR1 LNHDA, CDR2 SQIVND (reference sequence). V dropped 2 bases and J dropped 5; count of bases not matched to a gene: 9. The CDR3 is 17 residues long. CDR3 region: CASSIFMGQGARTEAFF. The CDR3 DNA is TGTGCCAGTAGTATATTTATGGGACAGGGGGCGCGAACTGAAGCTTTCTTT.